Shown below are 24 T cell receptor beta chains from a single sample sequenced in a study of cytomegalovirus exposure and HLA in healthy donors. PCR primers comprised 60 Vbeta and 13 Jbeta primers. This table comes from immunoSEQ multiplex PCR, and its TCRdb copy is limited to in-frame clones, with some not included. The profile shows about 160,000 clones, roughly 88% of them singletons. Sequenced input: PBMCs. These receptors all stem from a man aged 50-60 years in good health and CMV-seropositive.

This sequence joins TRBV4-1 and TRBJ2-5, with 12 bases lining up with TRBD1. The germline CDR1 and CDR2 sequences are MGHRA and YSYEKL. V shed 1 base, J shed 4 bases, and the junction held 10 bases outside the gene matches. The CDR3 is made up of 18 amino acids. CDR3 protein: CASSQAEGQGALRETQYF. The CDR3 DNA reads TGCGCCAGCAGCCAAGCCGAGGGACAGGGGGCTTTGAGAGAGACCCAGTACTTC.

V gene TRBV6-5 combines with J gene TRBJ2-3; 12 nucleotides align to TRBD1. With 6 bases clipped from V and 8 bases from J, the junction kept 9 bases outside the gene matches. Germline V gene data show CDR1 as MNHEY and CDR2 as SVGAGI. The CDR3 covers 15 residues. CDR3 DNA: TGTGCCAGCAGCGCCGGGACAGGGGGCGTAGGTACGCAGTATTTT. As protein: CASSAGTGGVGTQYF.

This clone was counted a few times. The chain has TRBV7-3 and TRBJ2-1; 13 positions agree with TRBD2. CDR3 size: 16 residues. Trimming at V came to 2 bases and at J to 5 bases, leaving 3 bases not matched to a gene. Germline CDR1 reads SGHTA; CDR2 reads FQGTGA. This CDR3 reads CASSLWGLAGNNEQFF. CDR3 in DNA: TGTGCCAGCAGCTTATGGGGACTAGCGGGGAACAATGAGCAGTTCTTC.

The chain uses TRBV11-2 and TRBJ2-5, with 7 bases that match TRBD1. V shed 8 bases and J 2 bases; nucleotides not matched to a gene: 8. CDR1 is SGHAT and CDR2 is FQNNGV in the germline V gene. The CDR3 runs to 14 residues. CDR3 sequence reads: CASRSRGKQETQYF. CDR3 coding DNA: TGTGCCAGCCGGAGCAGGGGGAAACAAGAGACCCAGTACTTC.

The rearrangement uses TRBV25-1 and TRBJ2-3; D remains ambiguous. Trimming removed 8 bases from V and 3 bases from J, with 9 bases in between. The CDR3 loop spans 12 amino acids. Germline V gene lookup returns CDR1 MGHDK and CDR2 SYGVNS. The CDR3 bases are TGTGCCAGCGGAGATATGACAGATACGCAGTATTTT. Amino acids: CASGDMTDTQYF. The entire variable domain, with the rest obtained from reference TRBV25-1 and TRBJ2-3, is as follows: EADIYQTPRYLVIGTGKKITLECSQTMGHDKMYWYQQDPGMELHLIHYSYGVNSTEKGDLSSESTVSRIRTEHFPLTLESARPSHTSQYLCASGDMTDTQYFGPGTRLTVL.

V and J are TRBV18 and TRBJ2-2; TRBD1 aligns across 9 bases. The CDR3 is 15 residues long. Germline trimming cut 1 base from V and 6 bases from J; bases unmatched to any gene: 3. The germline CDR1 and CDR2 sequences are KGHSH and LQKENI. Written as DNA, the CDR3 is TGTGCCAGCTCACCACAAGGGACAGGGCCCGGGGAGCTGTTTTTT. Its translation is CASSPQGTGPGELFF.

V and J are TRBV6-5 and TRBJ1-2; D call uncertain. The CDR3 is made up of 15 amino acids. Trimming shortened V by 0 bases and J by 6 bases, and 14 bases separated the two germline ends. CDR1 and CDR2 (germline): MNHEY, SVGAGI. The chain's CDR3 is CASSYSAGLLNGYTF. DNA of the CDR3: TGTGCCAGCAGTTACTCAGCAGGACTGCTTAATGGCTACACCTTC.

This rearrangement joins TRBV5-1 to TRBJ2-5, with D possibly TRBD2 on 5 matching bases. Germline CDR1 SGHRS, CDR2 YFSETQ. V was cut by 2 bases and J by 4 bases, with 9 bases left in between. This CDR3 contains 13 residues. CDR3 residues: CASSFWRVETQYF. DNA of the CDR3: TGCGCCAGCAGCTTTTGGCGGGTAGAGACCCAGTACTTC.

The gene calls are TRBV14 and TRBJ1-2, with 10 bases matching TRBD1. After removal of 0 bases from V and 4 bases from J, the junction contained 5 bases not matched to a gene. Germline lookup yields CDR1 SGHDN and CDR2 FVKESK. The length of the CDR3 is 16 residues. The CDR3 loop is CASSQDSGTGAYGYTF. The CDR3 DNA reads TGTGCCAGCAGCCAAGATTCAGGGACAGGGGCCTATGGCTACACCTTC.

The V gene is TRBV2, the J gene TRBJ2-7, with 10 positions matching TRBD2. The CDR3 is 15 residues long. The germline V gene has CDR1 SNHLY and CDR2 FYNNEI. V shed 6 bases, J shed 3 bases, and the junction held 8 bases outside the gene matches. This chain's CDR3 is CASRTLAGGSYEQYF. The CDR3 coding sequence is TGTGCCAGCAGGACCTTAGCGGGGGGTAGCTACGAGCAGTACTTC. The full variable domain, completed using reference TRBV2 and TRBJ2-7, is EPEVTQTPSHQVTQMGQEVILRCVPISNHLYFYWYRQILGQKVEFLVSFYNNEISEKSEIFDDQFSVERPDGSNFTLKIRSTKLEDSAMYFCASRTLAGGSYEQYFGPGTRLTVT.

This chain uses TRBV6-6 with TRBJ2-5, with a tentative D call TRBD2 (6 bases). Looked up from germline, CDR1 is MNHNY and CDR2 is SVGAGI (reference sequence). The CDR3 extends over 15 amino acids. V was clipped by 6 bases and J by 4 bases, with 18 bases between them. CDR3: CASRFGAGSGETQYF. The DNA for the CDR3 is TGTGCCAGCAGATTTGGGGCGGGGAGCGGAGAGACCCAGTACTTC.

This clone was recorded once. The gene calls are TRBV9 and TRBJ2-1; 12 nucleotides match TRBD2. In germline, CDR1 is SGDLS, CDR2 YYNGEE. There are 16 residues in the CDR3. Germline trimming cut 3 bases from V and 8 bases from J; bases unmatched to any gene: 9. CDR3 DNA: TGTGCCAGCAGCGAATCTAGCGGGGGGGCCGGGTATGAGCAGTTCTTC. It specifies CASSESSGGAGYEQFF.

On this clone itself: One end of the junction varies from germline; a read error may be responsible. V gene TRBV19 combines with J gene TRBJ2-2; 11 positions match TRBD2. This CDR3 contains 16 residues. The V gene's germline CDR1 is LNHDA and CDR2 SQIVND (reference sequence). This CDR3 reads CASNILAGVATGELFF. The CDR3 DNA reads as TGTGCCAGTAATATACTAGCGGGAGTAGCTACCGGGGAGCTGTTTTTT.

The rearrangement joins TRBV5-1 to TRBJ2-7; TRBD1 matches at 7 bases. This CDR3 has 15 amino acids. Trimming at V came to 3 bases and at J to 4 bases, leaving 10 bases not matched to a gene. Germline CDR1 and CDR2: SGHRS and YFSETQ. In DNA, the CDR3 is TGCGCCAGCAGCTGGGCCCCTGGGACAGAATACGAGCAGTACGTC. This encodes CASSWAPGTEYEQYV.

The chain joins TRBV6-5 to TRBJ1-3, with a tentative D call TRBD1 (5 bases). Germline V gene data show CDR1 as MNHEY and CDR2 as SVGAGI. The CDR3 totals 11 residues. This CDR3 is CKTVAGNTIYF. The CDR3 nucleotides read TGTAAGACAGTGGCTGGAAACACCATATATTTT.

The chain combines TRBV5-1 with TRBJ1-6; 8 bases are a match to TRBD1. This CDR3 is built from 16 residues. J gave up 10 bases and V 0 bases, and 9 bases lay outside the gene matches. From germline, CDR1 is SGHRS and CDR2 YFSETQ. CDR3 coding DNA: TGCGCCAGCAGCTTGGCGGCGGCAGGGGGCAGATCACCCCTCCACTTT. Encoded protein: CASSLAAAGGRSPLHF.

This clone was counted a single time. The gene calls are TRBV6-1 and TRBJ2-7; 8 positions agree with TRBD2. The CDR3 totals 17 residues. CDR1 is MNHNS and CDR2 is SASEGT in the germline V gene. The V segment lost 0 bases and the J segment 2 bases; nucleotides outside the gene matches: 9. This chain's CDR3 is CASSEASGSLLPYEQYV. The DNA for the CDR3 is TGTGCCAGCAGTGAAGCCAGCGGGAGCCTACTTCCCTACGAGCAGTACGTC.

The V gene is TRBV7-8, the J gene TRBJ2-7, with a possible D match to TRBD1 (6 bases). The CDR3 has 14 residues. Per the germline V gene, CDR1 is SGHVS and CDR2 is FQNEAQ. V was shortened by 0 bases and J by 6 bases, with 12 bases between the two germline ends. CDR3 loop: CASSLARGSSEQYF. The CDR3 nucleotides read TGTGCCAGCAGCTTAGCCAGGGGATCGAGCGAGCAGTACTTC. The complete variable domain, with remaining parts taken from reference TRBV7-8 and TRBJ2-7, reads GAGVSQSPRYKVAKRGQDVALRCDPISGHVSLFWYQQALGQGPEFLTYFQNEAQLDKSGLPSDRFFAERPEGSVSTLKIQRTQQEDSAVYLCASSLARGSSEQYFGPGTRLTVT.

The chain employs TRBV5-6 and TRBJ2-6; D remains unclear. The germline V gene encodes CDR1 SGHDT and CDR2 YYEEEE. The CDR3 length is 15 residues. Trimming cost V 2 bases and J 0 bases, with 6 bases left between them. This chain's CDR3 is CASSLSGSGANVLTF. For the CDR3, the DNA is TGTGCCAGCAGCTTATCAGGCTCTGGGGCCAACGTCCTGACTTTC.

The chain employs TRBV9 and TRBJ2-5; D may be TRBD2 (6 bases). The germline gives CDR1 SGDLS, CDR2 YYNGEE. Trimming took off 4 bases at V and 4 bases at J, with 14 bases between the two ends. The CDR3 totals 14 residues. CDR3 coding DNA: TGTGCCAGCAGCACCGGGACTTTGGGAGAGACCCAGTACTTC. As protein: CASSTGTLGETQYF.

This chain links TRBV5-1 with TRBJ1-6, with D perhaps matching TRBD1 (5 bases). Trimming removed 3 bases at V and 9 bases at J, with 19 bases between. CDR1 is SGHRS, CDR2 YFSETQ, per germline. The CDR3 loop spans 16 amino acids. CDR3 residues: CASSSRDVGGGSPLHF. CDR3 coding DNA: TGCGCCAGCAGCTCCCGGGACGTCGGGGGTGGTTCACCCCTCCACTTT.

The rearrangement links TRBV27 to TRBJ2-7; a weak D match, TRBD1 (6 bases). This CDR3 is built from 16 residues. V lost 3 bases and J 3 bases, leaving 18 bases between the germline ends. Germline assignment: CDR1 MNHEY and CDR2 SMNVEV (reference sequence). CDR3 nucleotides: TGTGCCAGCAGTTTTTCCCCCGGGACAACTTACTACGAGCAGTACTTC. It specifies CASSFSPGTTYYEQYF.

The J gene is TRBJ2-3, the V gene TRBV27, with D maybe TRBD1 (6 bases). Germline CDR1 MNHEY, CDR2 SMNVEV (reference sequence). Trimming removed 3 bases from V and 10 bases from J, with 14 bases in between. The CDR3 sequence is 13 residues long. The CDR3 sequence is CASSFRGTSSQYF. As DNA, the CDR3 is TGTGCCAGCAGTTTCCGTGGGACATCGTCGCAGTATTTT.

V is TRBV10-1 and J is TRBJ2-7; no firm D call. Germline V gene sequence: CDR1 WNHNN, CDR2 SYGVQD (reference sequence). The CDR3 has 14 amino acids. V shed 2 bases and J shed 1 base, with 9 bases lying between them. CDR3 sequence: CASSEGAPSYEQYF. The CDR3 nucleotides are TGCGCCAGCAGTGAGGGAGCACCTTCCTACGAGCAGTACTTC.